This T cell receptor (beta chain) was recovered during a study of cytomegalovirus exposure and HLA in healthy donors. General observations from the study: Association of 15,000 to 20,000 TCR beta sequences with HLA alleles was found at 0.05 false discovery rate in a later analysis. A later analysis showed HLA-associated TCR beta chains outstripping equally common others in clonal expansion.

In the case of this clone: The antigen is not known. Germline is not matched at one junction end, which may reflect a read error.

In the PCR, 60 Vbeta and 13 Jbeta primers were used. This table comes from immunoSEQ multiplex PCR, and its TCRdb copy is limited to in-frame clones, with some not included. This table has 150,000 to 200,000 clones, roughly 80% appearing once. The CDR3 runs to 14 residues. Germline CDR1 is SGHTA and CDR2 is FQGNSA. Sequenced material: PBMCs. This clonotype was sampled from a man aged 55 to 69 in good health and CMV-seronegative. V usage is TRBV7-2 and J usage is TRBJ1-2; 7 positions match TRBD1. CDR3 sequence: CASSLGGQFYGYPF. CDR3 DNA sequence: TGTGCCAGCAGCTTAGGGGGACAGTTCTATGGCTACCCCTTC.